This T cell receptor beta chain was captured in a study of blood T cell repertoires in COVID-19. Study context: Samples came from the United States, Italy and Spain, spanning acute and convalescent COVID-19. PBMCs, B-cell-depleted T cells, or T cells provided the cDNA or gDNA that made up the material.

The CDR3 contains 13 residues. Germline CDR1 and CDR2: MDHEN and SYDVKM. V was clipped by 3 bases and J by 2 bases, with 8 bases between them. Authors' analysis steps: The assay estimated nucleated cells by amplifying reference gene primers. Data came from immunoSEQ multiplex PCR; TCRdb stores just in-frame clones and leaves some out. The DNA gave D and trimming, while V, J and clone size come from that table. The sample has roughly 200,000 clones, approximately 85% seen once; the top ten hold roughly 9.8%. The sequence came from a human donor with active or convalescent COVID-19. The donor label of this sample is uncertain. V and J are TRBV28 and TRBJ2-7; the D is unclear. Sequencing input: peripheral blood. DNA for the CDR3: TGTGCCAGCAGTTTGTCTGGGCCCTACGAGCAGTACTTC. This sequence encodes CASSLSGPYEQYF.